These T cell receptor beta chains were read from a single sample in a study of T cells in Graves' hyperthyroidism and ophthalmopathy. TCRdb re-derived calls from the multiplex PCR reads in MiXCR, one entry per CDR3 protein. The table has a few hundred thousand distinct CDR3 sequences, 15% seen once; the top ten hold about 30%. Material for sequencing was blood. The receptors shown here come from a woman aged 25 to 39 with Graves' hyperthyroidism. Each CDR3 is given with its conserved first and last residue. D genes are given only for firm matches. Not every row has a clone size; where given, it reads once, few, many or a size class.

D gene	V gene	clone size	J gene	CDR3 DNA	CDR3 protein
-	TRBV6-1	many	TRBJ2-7	TGTGCCATCGCAGGGATTGCGGGACCCTACGAGCAGTACTTC	CAIAGIAGPYEQYF
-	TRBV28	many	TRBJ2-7	TGTGCCAGCAGTTTGTGGTACGAGCAGTACTTC	CASSLWYEQYF
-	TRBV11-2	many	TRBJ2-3	TGTGCCAGCAGCTTAGGCGGTTCTAGCACAGATACGCAGTATTTT	CASSLGGSSTDTQYF
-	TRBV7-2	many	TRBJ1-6	TGTGCCAGCAGCTTGGGGGTTAATTCACCCCTCCACTTT	CASSLGVNSPLHF
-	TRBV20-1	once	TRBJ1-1	TGCAGTGCTAGACCCCGTAAACAGGGGAACACTGAAGCTTTCTTT	CSARPRKQGNTEAFF
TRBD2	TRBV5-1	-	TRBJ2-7	TGCGCCAGCAGCTCGGGGGGGGGCCTAGAAGGCGAGCAGTACTTC	CASSSGGGLEGEQYF
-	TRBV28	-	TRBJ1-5	TGTGCCAGCAGTTTCGGGCGGAGCAATCAGCCCCAGCATTTT	CASSFGRSNQPQHF
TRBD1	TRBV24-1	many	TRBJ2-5	TGTGCCACCAGTGATTTGCGGCCCGGGACAGAAGAGACCCAGTACTTC	CATSDLRPGTEETQYF
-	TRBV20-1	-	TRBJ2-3	TGCAGTATAAGGCGGACAGATACGCAGTATTTT	CSIRRTDTQYF
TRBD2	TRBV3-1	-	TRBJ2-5	TGTGCCAGCAGCCAAGATCTTGGGGCCCGCGGGAGGGCAGGAGAGACCCAGTACTTC	CASSQDLGARGRAGETQYF